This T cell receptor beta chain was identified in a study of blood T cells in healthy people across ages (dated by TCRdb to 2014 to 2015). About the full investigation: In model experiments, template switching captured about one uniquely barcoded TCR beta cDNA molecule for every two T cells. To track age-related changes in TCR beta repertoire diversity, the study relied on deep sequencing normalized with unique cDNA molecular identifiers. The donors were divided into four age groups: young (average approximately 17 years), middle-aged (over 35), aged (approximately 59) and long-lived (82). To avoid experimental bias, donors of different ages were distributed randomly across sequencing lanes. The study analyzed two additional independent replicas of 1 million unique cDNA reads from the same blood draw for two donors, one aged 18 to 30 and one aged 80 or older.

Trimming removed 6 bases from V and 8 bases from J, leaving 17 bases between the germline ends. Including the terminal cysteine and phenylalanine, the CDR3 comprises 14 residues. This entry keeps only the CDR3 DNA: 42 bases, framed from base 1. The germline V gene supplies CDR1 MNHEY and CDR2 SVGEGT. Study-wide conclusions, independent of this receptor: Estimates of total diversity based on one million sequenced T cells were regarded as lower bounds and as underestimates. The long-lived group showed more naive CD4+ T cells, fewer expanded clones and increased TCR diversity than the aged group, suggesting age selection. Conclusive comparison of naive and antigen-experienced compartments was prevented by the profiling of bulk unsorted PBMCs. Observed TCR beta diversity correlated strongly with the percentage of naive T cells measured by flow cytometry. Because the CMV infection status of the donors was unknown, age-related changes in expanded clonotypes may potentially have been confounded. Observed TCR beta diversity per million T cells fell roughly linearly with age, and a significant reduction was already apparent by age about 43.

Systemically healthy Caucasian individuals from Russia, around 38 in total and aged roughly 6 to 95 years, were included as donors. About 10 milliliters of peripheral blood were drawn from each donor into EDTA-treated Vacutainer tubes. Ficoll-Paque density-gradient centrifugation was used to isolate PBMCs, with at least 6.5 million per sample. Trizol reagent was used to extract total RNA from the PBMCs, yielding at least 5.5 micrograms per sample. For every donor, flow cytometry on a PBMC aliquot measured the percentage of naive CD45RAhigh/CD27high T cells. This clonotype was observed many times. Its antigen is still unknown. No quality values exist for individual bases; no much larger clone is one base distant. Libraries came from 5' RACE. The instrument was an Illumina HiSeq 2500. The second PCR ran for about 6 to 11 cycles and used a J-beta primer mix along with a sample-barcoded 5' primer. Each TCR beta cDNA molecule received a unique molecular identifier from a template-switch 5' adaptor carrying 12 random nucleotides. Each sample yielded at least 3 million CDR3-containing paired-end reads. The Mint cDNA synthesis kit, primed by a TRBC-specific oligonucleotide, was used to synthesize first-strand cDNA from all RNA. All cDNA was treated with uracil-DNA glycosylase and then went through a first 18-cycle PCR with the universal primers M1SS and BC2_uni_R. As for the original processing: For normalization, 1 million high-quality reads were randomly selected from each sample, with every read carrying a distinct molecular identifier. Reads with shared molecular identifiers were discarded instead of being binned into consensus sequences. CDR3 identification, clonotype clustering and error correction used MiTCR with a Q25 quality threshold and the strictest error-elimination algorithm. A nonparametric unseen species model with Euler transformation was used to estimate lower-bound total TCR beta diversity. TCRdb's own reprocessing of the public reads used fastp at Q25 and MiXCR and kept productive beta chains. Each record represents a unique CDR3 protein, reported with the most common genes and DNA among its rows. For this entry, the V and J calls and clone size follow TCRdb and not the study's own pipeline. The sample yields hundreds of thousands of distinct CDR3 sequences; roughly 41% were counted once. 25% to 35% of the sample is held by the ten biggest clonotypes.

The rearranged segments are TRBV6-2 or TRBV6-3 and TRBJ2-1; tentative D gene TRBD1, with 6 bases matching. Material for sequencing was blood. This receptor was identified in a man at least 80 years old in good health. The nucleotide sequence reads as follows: TGTGCCAGCAGGCCGGGACATTTATACGATGAGCAGTTCTTC. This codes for CASRPGHLYDEQFF.